Listed here is a single T cell receptor (beta chain). The sample originates from a study of blood T cell repertoires in COVID-19. Overall study: Italy, Spain and the United States were the sources of the convalescent and acute COVID-19 samples.

Using immunoSEQ multiplex PCR, the repertoire was profiled, and TCRdb retains in-frame clones only, with some absent. The sample lists 200,000 to 300,000 clones, roughly 80% occurring once. This CDR3 comprises 14 residues. The germline CDR1 and CDR2 sequences are KGHSH and LQKENI. Trimming pared 6 bases from V and 1 base from J, leaving 13 bases between. The TCR comes from a woman aged 55-69 years with active or convalescent COVID-19. The chain employs TRBV18 and TRBJ2-7, with a possible D match to TRBD1 (5 bases). The source material was peripheral blood. The CDR3 loop reads CASSPMTESYEQYF. The CDR3 DNA sequence: TGTGCCAGCTCCCCGATGACAGAGTCCTACGAGCAGTACTTC.